This TCR beta chain was recorded in a study of PD-1 blockade in classical Hodgkin lymphoma. This CDR3 has 13 amino acids. V was trimmed by 0 bases and J by 2 bases, leaving 5 bases between them. CDR1 and CDR2 (germline): SGHDT, YYEEEE. Overall study results and limits: Relative to healthy donors, newly diagnosed patients reportedly had lower baseline TCR diversity, which was reported as lower still in relapsed/refractory patients. Sources of repertoire differences remain undefined, possibly disease activity or prior therapy.

A word on this clone: Its antigen is still unknown.

Noted time point: newly diagnosed, previously untreated cHL patient sample. With magnetic negative selection, CD4+ T cells were purified from PBMCs that had been thawed. What served as comparison were PBMCs in newly diagnosed, untreated classical Hodgkin lymphoma. Only in-frame clones appear in the TCRdb table, and some are missing; sequencing was by immunoSEQ multiplex PCR. The sample contains some 16,000 clones, 85% to 90% of which appear only once. The clonotype was recovered from a human donor with classical Hodgkin lymphoma. The V gene is TRBV5-6, the J gene TRBJ2-5, with no clear D. The specimen sequenced was CD4+ T cells from blood. The DNA for the CDR3 is TGTGCCAGCAGCTTGGGGGCGCAAGAGACCCAGTACTTC. Its translation: CASSLGAQETQYF.